This paragraph covers one TCR beta chain sequence. TCRdb keeps only in-frame clones here, not all; method: immunoSEQ multiplex PCR. This table holds about 50,000 clones, around nine tenths found once. V was pared by 5 bases and J by 6 bases, with 8 bases of the junction left unmatched. Germline V gives CDR1 SGHVS, CDR2 FQNEAQ. The CDR3 contains 15 residues. These data belong to a study of PD-L1 blockade in urothelial cancer. Study in general: Patients began atezolizumab, 1,200 mg intravenously every 3 weeks, in about 2014.

Specified time point: peripheral blood 6 weeks after treatment start. This TCR was recovered from a man aged 55 to 70 with urothelial cancer. The sample consisted of PBMCs, taken around atezolizumab (anti-PD-L1) treatment. The rearrangement uses TRBV7-8 and TRBJ1-3; TRBD1 aligns across 9 bases. The CDR3 loop reads CASSADRGLANTIYF. In DNA form, the CDR3 reads TGTGCCAGCAGCGCGGACAGGGGCTTAGCAAACACCATATATTTT.